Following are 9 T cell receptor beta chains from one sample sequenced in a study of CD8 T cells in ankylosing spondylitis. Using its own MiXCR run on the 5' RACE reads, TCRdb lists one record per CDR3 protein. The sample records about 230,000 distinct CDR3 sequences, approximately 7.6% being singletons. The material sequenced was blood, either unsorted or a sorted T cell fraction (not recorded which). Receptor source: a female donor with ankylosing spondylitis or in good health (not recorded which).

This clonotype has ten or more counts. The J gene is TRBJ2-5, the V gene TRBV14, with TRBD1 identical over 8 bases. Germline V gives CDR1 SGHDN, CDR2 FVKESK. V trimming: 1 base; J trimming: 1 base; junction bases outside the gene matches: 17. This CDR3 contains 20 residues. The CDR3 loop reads CASSQVDPGQALWAQETQYF. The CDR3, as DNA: TGTGCCAGCAGCCAAGTGGATCCGGGACAGGCCTTGTGGGCCCAAGAGACCCAGTACTTC.

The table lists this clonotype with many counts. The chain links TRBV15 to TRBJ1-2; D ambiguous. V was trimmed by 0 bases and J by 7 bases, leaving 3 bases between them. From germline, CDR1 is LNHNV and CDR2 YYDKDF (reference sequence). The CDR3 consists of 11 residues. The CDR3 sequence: CATSRDLGYTF. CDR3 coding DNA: TGTGCCACCAGCAGAGATCTTGGCTACACCTTC. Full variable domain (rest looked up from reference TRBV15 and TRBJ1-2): DAMVIQNPRYQVTQFGKPVTLSCSQTLNHNVMYWYQQKSSQAPKLLFHYYDKDFNNEADTPDNFQSRRPNTSFCFLDIRSPGLGDTAMYLCATSRDLGYTFGSGTRLTVV.

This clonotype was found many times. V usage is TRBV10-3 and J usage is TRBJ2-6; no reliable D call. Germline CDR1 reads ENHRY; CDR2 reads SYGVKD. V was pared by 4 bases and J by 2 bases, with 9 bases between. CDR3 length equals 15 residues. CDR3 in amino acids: CAISAPKPGANVLTF. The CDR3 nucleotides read TGTGCCATCAGTGCCCCCAAACCTGGGGCCAACGTCCTGACTTTC.

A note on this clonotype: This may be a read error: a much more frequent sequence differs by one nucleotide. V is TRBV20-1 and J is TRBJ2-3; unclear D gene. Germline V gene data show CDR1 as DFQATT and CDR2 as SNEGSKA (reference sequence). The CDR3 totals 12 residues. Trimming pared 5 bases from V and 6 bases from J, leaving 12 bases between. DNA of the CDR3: TGCAGTGCTGGGAATAGGGCGGATACGCAGTATTTT. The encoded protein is CSAGNRADTQYF.

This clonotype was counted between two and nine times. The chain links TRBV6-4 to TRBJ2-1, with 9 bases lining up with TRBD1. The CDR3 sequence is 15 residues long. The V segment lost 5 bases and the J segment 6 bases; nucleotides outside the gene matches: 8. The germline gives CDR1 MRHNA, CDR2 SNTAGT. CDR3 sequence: CASSNRDRVSNEQFF. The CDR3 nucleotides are TGTGCCAGCAGTAACCGGGACAGGGTGTCCAATGAGCAGTTCTTC.

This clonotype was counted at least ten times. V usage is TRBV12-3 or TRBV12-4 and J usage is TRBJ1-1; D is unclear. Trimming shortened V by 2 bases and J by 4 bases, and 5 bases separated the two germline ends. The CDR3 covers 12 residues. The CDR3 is CASSLLGTEAFF. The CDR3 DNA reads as TGTGCCAGCAGTTTATTGGGCACTGAAGCTTTCTTT.

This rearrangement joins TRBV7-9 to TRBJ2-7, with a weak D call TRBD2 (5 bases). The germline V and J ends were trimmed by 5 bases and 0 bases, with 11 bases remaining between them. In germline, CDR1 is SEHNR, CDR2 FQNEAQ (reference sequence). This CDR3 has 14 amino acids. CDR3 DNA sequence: TGTGCCAGCAGCCTCCAAAGCGGCTCCTACGAGCAGTACTTC. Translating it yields CASSLQSGSYEQYF.

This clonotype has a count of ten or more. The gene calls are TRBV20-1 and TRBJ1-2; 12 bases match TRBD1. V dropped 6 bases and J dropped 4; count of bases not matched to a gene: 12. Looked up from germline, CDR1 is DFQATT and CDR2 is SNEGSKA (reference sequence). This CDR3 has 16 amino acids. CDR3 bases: TGCAGTGCCGGTGGGACAGGGGGCGTCCATATCTATGGCTACACCTTC. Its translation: CSAGGTGGVHIYGYTF.

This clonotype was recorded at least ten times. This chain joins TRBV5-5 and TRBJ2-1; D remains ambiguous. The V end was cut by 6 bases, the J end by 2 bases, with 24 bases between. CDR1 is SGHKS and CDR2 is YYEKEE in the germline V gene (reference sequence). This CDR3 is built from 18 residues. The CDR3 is CASIPVGGSQITYNEQFF. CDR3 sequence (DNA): TGTGCCAGCATCCCAGTGGGCGGCAGCCAGATAACCTACAATGAGCAGTTCTTC. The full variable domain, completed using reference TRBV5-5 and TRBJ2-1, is DAGVTQSPTHLIKTRGQQVTLRCSPISGHKSVSWYQQVLGQGPQFIFQYYEKEERGRGNFPDRFSARQFPNYSSELNVNALLLGDSALYLCASIPVGGSQITYNEQFFGPGTRLTVL.